One and the same sample provided the 3 T cell receptor beta chains below, sequenced in a study of shared clonotypes between healthy human individuals. Here immunoSEQ multiplex PCR was the method, and the copy in TCRdb shows in-frame clones only, minus some. This sample has some 500,000 clones, with 95% to 97% found just once. Input material: naive CD4+ T cells sorted from blood. The sample's subset: CD45RA+ positively selected. The receptors originated from a woman aged 25 to 39 in good health.

The chain combines TRBV11-2 with TRBJ2-3; the match to TRBD1 covers 7 bases. CDR3 size: 15 residues. CDR1 is SGHAT, CDR2 FQNNGV, per germline. The trim removed 3 bases at V and 6 bases at J, leaving 9 bases unmatched. The CDR3 sequence is CASSFQGQLSDTQYF. Here the CDR3 DNA reads TGTGCCAGCAGCTTCCAGGGACAGCTAAGCGATACGCAGTATTTT.

In its sample, this clone was seen once. The chain uses TRBV28 and TRBJ1-5; D unclear. CDR1 is MDHEN, CDR2 SYDVKM, per germline. The length of the CDR3 is 14 residues. Trimming stripped 6 bases from V and 2 bases from J, with 11 bases between. The CDR3 region is CASRSSWRNQPQHF. The DNA of the CDR3 is TGTGCCAGCAGGTCGAGTTGGCGCAATCAGCCCCAGCATTTT.

The CDR3 reads CASSPGTSGSWETQYF. CDR3 nucleotides: TGTGCCAGCAGTCCCGGGACTAGCGGGAGCTGGGAGACCCAGTACTTC. This chain joins TRBV2 and TRBJ2-5; TRBD2 matches at 14 bases. Trimming at V came to 5 bases and at J to 5 bases, leaving 7 bases not matched to a gene. The CDR3 is made up of 16 amino acids. Germline V gene sequence: CDR1 SNHLY, CDR2 FYNNEI.